This T cell receptor beta chain was retrieved from a study of blood T cell repertoires in COVID-19. Germline CDR1 MNHNY, CDR2 SVGAGI (reference sequence). J was trimmed by 1 base and V by 5 bases; bases with no gene match: 1. This CDR3 has 13 residues. In the original workflow: Cell counts per sample came from amplifying reference gene primers. Only in-frame clones appear in the TCRdb table, and some are missing; sequencing was by immunoSEQ multiplex PCR. The V and J calls and clone size are taken from that table; D and trimming were inferred from the DNA. The sample yields some 49,000 clones, 75% to 85% seen once.

This chain links TRBV6-6 with TRBJ1-1; 7 bases match TRBD1. This sequence was found in an older woman with acute or convalescent COVID-19. The sample consisted of peripheral blood. The CDR3 DNA reads TGTGCCAGCAGTAGGACAGGGAACACTGAAGCTTTCTTT. This sequence encodes CASSRTGNTEAFF.